The present entry profiles one TCR beta chain with its context. This specimen comes from a study of cytomegalovirus exposure and HLA in healthy donors. The PCR made use of 60 Vbeta and 13 Jbeta primers. Assay: immunoSEQ multiplex PCR; the TCRdb copy retains only in-frame clones and omits some. The data contain about 120,000 clones, 77% of them singletons. The germline V gene has CDR1 SQVTM and CDR2 ANQGSEA. Trimming stripped 7 bases from V and 3 bases from J, with 15 bases between. This CDR3 is 13 amino acids long. The chain uses TRBV29-1 and TRBJ1-1; D may be TRBD1 (6 bases). This receptor was obtained from a man aged 40-49 years in good health and CMV-seropositive. Sequenced material: PBMCs. DNA for the CDR3: TGCAGCGCGATACAGGGAAGTTACACTGAAGCTTTCTTT. Its translation: CSAIQGSYTEAFF.